This TCR beta chain was sequenced during a study of regulatory T cells in long-lasting Graves disease. With iRepertoire HTBI primers and Arm-PCR of CDR3 regions, TCR beta libraries were built. MiXCR, run by TCRdb on the multiplex PCR reads, gives a single entry per CDR3 protein. This sample has a few hundred thousand distinct CDR3 sequences, with over 15% found just once. Indicated time point: newly diagnosed GD, antithyroid drugs for less than 3 months. The TCR library was made from RNA extracted from PBMCs. Trimming removed 5 bases from V and 5 bases from J, with 16 bases in between. Germline lookup yields CDR1 SGHRS and CDR2 YFSETQ. This CDR3 region has 15 residues. The data also belong to a second study, concerning T cells in Graves' hyperthyroidism and ophthalmopathy.

The sequence was obtained from a man aged 35 to 55 with Graves disease. The chain has TRBV5-1 and TRBJ1-4; tentative D call: TRBD1 (5 bases). The specimen comprised peripheral blood mononuclear cells (PBMCs), sampled at new diagnosis, from a patient treated with antithyroid drugs. CDR3 sequence (DNA): TGCGCCAGCAGTACTAAGCCGGGGCGGAATGAAAAACTGTTTTTT. This encodes CASSTKPGRNEKLFF.